There are many counts of the clone carrying this T cell receptor (beta chain). Its antigen is currently unknown. The CDR3 has 15 amino acids. Trimming cost V 3 bases and J 3 bases; bases outside gene matches: 5. Per the germline V gene, CDR1 is LNHDA and CDR2 is SQIVND (reference sequence). This entry belongs to a study of T cell repertoires in cytomegalovirus infection. The overall study: Public signatures in TCR beta pointed to CMV infection and matching HLA type.

TCRdb independently ran MiXCR on the reads; one entry per CDR3 protein. The table shows approximately 260,000 distinct CDR3 sequences, with roughly 21% occurring only once. Notes on the study in general: Cumulated frequencies of public TCR beta families served to identify carriers of CMV plus the relevant HLA. The ex vivo response was dominated by HLA-C-restricted CMV-specific TCR beta clonotypes.

The sequence was collected from a human donor in good health (CMV status not recorded). Some clones in this sample may be carry-over from other donors' samples. The chain uses TRBV19 and TRBJ2-7; 10 bases match TRBD2. Sequenced material: cultured PBMCs, taken from culture after CMV antigen stimulation. The CDR3 loop is CASSMGLARLYEQYV. CDR3 nucleotides: TGTGCCAGTAGTATGGGACTAGCGAGACTCTACGAGCAGTACGTC.